This T cell receptor beta chain was identified in a study of T-cell reconstitution after alpha-beta-depleted transplantation in children (TCRdb year 2016). As for the study more broadly: T-cell immune reconstitution after TCRalphabeta/CD19-depleted allogeneic hematopoietic cell transplantation in children was quantitatively tracked in the study by means of TCR repertoire profiling.

This clonotype was observed at least ten times. This clone's antigen is unknown. Base qualities are not at hand, and no much larger clone is one base apart. The method behind the library was PCR. Sequenced using an Illumina HiSeq 2500. Molecular barcoding was employed in the preparation of TCR libraries, with unique molecular identifiers being used to normalize TCRbeta repertoire quantification. TCRdb ran its own pipeline on the public reads, namely fastp trimming at Q25 and MiXCR clone calling, and kept in-frame beta chains. Each record represents a unique CDR3 protein, reported with the most common genes and DNA among its rows. Recorded for this sample are approximately 240,000 distinct CDR3 sequences; around 8.9% of them occurred a single time. The ten largest clones take up about 5% of the sample. This receptor was obtained from a human donor who donated a stem cell graft to a child with SCID. The material sequenced was PBMCs from the stem cell graft donor, taken from the stem cell graft.

For the CDR3, the sequence is CASSLRSDQPQHF. In nucleotides, the sequence is TGCGCCAGCAGCCTTCGGAGCGACCAGCCCCAGCATTTT. The chain uses TRBV4-1 and TRBJ1-5, with an unclear D gene assignment. In the germline V gene, CDR1 corresponds to MGHRA and CDR2 to YSYEKL. The CDR3 goes from the cysteine to the phenylalanine over 13 residues. The CDR3 DNA has 39 bases and is translated from base 1. V drops 4 bases and J drops 7 bases, leaving 11 bases in between.